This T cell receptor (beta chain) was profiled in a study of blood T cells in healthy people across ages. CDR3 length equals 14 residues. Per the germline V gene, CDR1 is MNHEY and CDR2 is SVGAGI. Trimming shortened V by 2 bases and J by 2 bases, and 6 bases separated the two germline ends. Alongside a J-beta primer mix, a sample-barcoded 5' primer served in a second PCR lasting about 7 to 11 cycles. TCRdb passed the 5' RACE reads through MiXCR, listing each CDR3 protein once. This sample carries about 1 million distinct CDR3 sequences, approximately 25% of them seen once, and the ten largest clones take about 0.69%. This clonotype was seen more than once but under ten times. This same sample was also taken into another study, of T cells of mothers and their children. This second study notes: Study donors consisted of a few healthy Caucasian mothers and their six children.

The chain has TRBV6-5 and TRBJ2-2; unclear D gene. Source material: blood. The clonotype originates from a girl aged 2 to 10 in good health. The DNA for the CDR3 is TGTGCCAGCAGTTACGGCGAAAACACCGGGGAGCTGTTTTTT. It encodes CASSYGENTGELFF.